A selection of T cell receptor beta chains follows, all from one sample in a study of Tregs in tolerant kidney transplant recipients. TCRdb keeps only in-frame clones here, not all; method: immunoSEQ multiplex PCR. The data hold 20,000 to 25,000 clones, with about 85% observed a single time. This specimen consisted of CD8+ T cells from blood (PBMCs), obtained 6 months after the transplant. These receptor sequences come from a human patient who received a combined kidney and bone marrow transplant. Some T cells may be transferred from the graft donor. CDR3s include the opening cysteine and the closing phenylalanine or tryptophan.

>TRBV4-2|TRBJ2-1
CASSQDRGTSAHNEQFF
>TRBV2|TRBJ1-6
CASRETVSSYNSPLHF
>TRBV6-1|TRBJ1-2
CASREGNGYTF
>TRBV28|TRBJ1-2
CASSQNNRDRGYGYTF
>TRBV25-1|TRBJ2-7
CASSESRTGANEQYF
>TRBV27|TRBJ1-5
CASSLQGINQPQHF
>TRBV10-3|TRBJ2-7
CAISAGQGVHEQYF
>TRBV5-1|TRBJ2-7
CASSFGRASAYEQYF
>TRBV4-3|TRBJ2-1
CASSQVWRGHYNEQFF
>TRBV27|TRBJ2-5
CASKISGLQETQYF
>TRBV7-3|TRBJ2-3
CASSSDRRGQGTDTQYF
>TRBV27|TRBJ1-2
CAGSFLGGNGYTF
>TRBV5-1|TRBJ1-1
CASSLAGNTEAFF
>TRBV27|TRBJ2-7
CASSPTGFYEQYF
>TRBV9|TRBJ1-4
CASSPLTGRQEKLFF
>TRBV19|TRBJ1-1
CASRTGGVLTEAFF